Listed here are 27 T cell receptor beta chains from one sample, sequenced in a study of CD8+CD57+ T cells in acquired aplastic anemia. Notes on the study in general: CD8+CD57+ cells in patients trailed total CD4+ and CD8+ pools in diversity.

Their antigens are not known. Sequenced patients had shown CD8+CD57+ cell expansion by flow cytometry. The use of genomic DNA as template underpinned the TCR beta VDJ and CDR3 profiling. Via MiXCR, TCRdb re-called the reads, giving one row per CDR3 protein. This sample has around 21,000 distinct CDR3 sequences; approximately 39% occur once, and the top ten carry more than 75%. The material sequenced was CD8+CD57+ T cells sorted from PBMCs. Subset reported: bead-enriched CD8+CD57+ effector memory T cells from SAA patients. All receptors come from a human donor with aplastic anemia.

This sequence joins TRBV29-1 and TRBJ2-5; TRBD2 agrees at 7 bases. Germline-derived CDR1 and CDR2 are SQVTM and ANQGSEA. Losses at the gene ends were 4 bases for V and 6 bases for J; bases not matched to a gene: 5. The CDR3 contains 12 residues. CDR3 in amino acids: CSVGDGGKTQYF. The CDR3 DNA is TGCAGCGTTGGGGACGGGGGGAAGACCCAGTACTTC.

In its sample, this clonotype was seen many times. The chain uses TRBV20-1 and TRBJ2-7, with D perhaps TRBD1 or TRBD2 (5 bases each). The germline V gene encodes CDR1 DFQATT and CDR2 SNEGSKA (reference sequence). The CDR3 is 15 residues long. V was pared by 0 bases and J by 4 bases, with 16 bases between. CDR3 coding DNA: TGCAGTGCTAGAGAGAGACCGGGACCAGGTTACGAGCAGTACTTC. Translating it yields CSARERPGPGYEQYF.

This clonotype was seen a handful of times. The chain recombines TRBV7-8 with TRBJ2-2, with D perhaps matching TRBD1 (5 bases). The CDR3 runs 15 residues. The germline V gene has CDR1 SGHVS and CDR2 FQNEAQ. Trimming pared 6 bases from V and 3 bases from J, leaving 14 bases between. In DNA form, the CDR3 reads TGTGCCAGCAGGCCCAGGGTTGGTGACACCGGGGAGCTGTTTTTT. Translating it yields CASRPRVGDTGELFF.

This chain links TRBV24-1 with TRBJ2-1; the match to TRBD2 covers 13 bases. The CDR3 is made up of 18 amino acids. CDR1 KGHDR and CDR2 SFDVKD come from the germline V gene. The trim removed 3 bases at V and 3 bases at J, leaving 7 bases unmatched. This chain's CDR3 is CATSDPRTSGGHYNEQFF. The CDR3 coding sequence is TGTGCCACCAGTGATCCTCGGACTAGCGGGGGACACTACAATGAGCAGTTCTTC.

This clonotype showed up many times. The chain is built from TRBV29-1 and TRBJ2-7; 8 bases agree with TRBD1. Germline lookup yields CDR1 SQVTM and CDR2 ANQGSEA. The V segment lost 2 bases and the J segment 5 bases; nucleotides outside the gene matches: 5. The CDR3 is 13 amino acids. The CDR3, as DNA: TGCAGCGTTGAACCGACAGGGGCGAACGAGCAGTACTTC. This encodes CSVEPTGANEQYF.

The chain joins TRBV15 to TRBJ2-5; D unresolved. Germline-derived CDR1 and CDR2 are LNHNV and YYDKDF (reference sequence). This CDR3 is built from 14 residues. The V and J ends lost 0 bases and 2 bases respectively, with 7 bases between them. The CDR3 DNA reads TGTGCCACCAGCAGAGACAGCCCACAAGAGACCCAGTACTTC. Amino acids: CATSRDSPQETQYF.

This clonotype was seen a handful of times. The J gene is TRBJ1-2, the V gene TRBV20-1; possibly TRBD1 for D (5 bases). CDR3 length: 17 residues. Trimming took 1 base from V and 4 from J, leaving 22 bases between them. Germline lookup yields CDR1 DFQATT and CDR2 SNEGSKA (reference sequence). This chain's CDR3 is CSARGGWAAGLLYGYTF. The CDR3 bases are TGCAGTGCTAGAGGAGGGTGGGCGGCGGGGCTGCTCTATGGCTACACCTTC.

V usage is TRBV5-6 and J usage is TRBJ1-2; D unclear. The length of the CDR3 is 11 residues. From germline, CDR1 is SGHDT and CDR2 YYEEEE. V lost 5 bases to trimming and J lost 8 bases, with 10 bases between them. The CDR3, as DNA: TGTGCCAGCAGATCCACTGGGGGCTACACCTTC. This gives the protein CASRSTGGYTF. Drawing the rest from reference TRBV5-6 and TRBJ1-2, the complete variable domain is DAGVTQSPTHLIKTRGQQVTLRCSPKSGHDTVSWYQQALGQGPQFIFQYYEEEERQRGNFPDRFSGHQFPNYSSELNVNALLLGDSALYLCASRSTGGYTFGSGTRLTVV.

In its sample, this clonotype was seen once. V is TRBV9 and J is TRBJ2-1; the match to TRBD2 covers 10 bases. The CDR3 contains 14 residues. V lost 8 bases to trimming and J lost 4 bases; unmatched junction nucleotides: 6. Germline V gene data show CDR1 as SGDLS and CDR2 as YYNGEE. CDR3 in DNA: TGTGCCAGGTACTCTAGCGGGGGATACAATGAGCAGTTCTTC. It translates to CARYSSGGYNEQFF.

The chain couples TRBV5-1 to TRBJ2-1; 14 bases fit TRBD2. Germline V lookup: CDR1 SGHRS, CDR2 YFSETQ. The length of the CDR3 is 15 residues. V was clipped by 4 bases and J by 8 bases; unmatched bases: 5. This CDR3 is CASSLGTSGSDEQFF. The CDR3 DNA sequence: TGCGCCAGCAGCCTCGGGACTAGCGGGAGCGATGAGCAGTTCTTC. The full variable domain, in which reference TRBV5-1 and TRBJ2-1 provide the parts outside the CDR3, is KAGVTQTPRYLIKTRGQQVTLSCSPISGHRSVSWYQQTPGQGLQFLFEYFSETQRNKGNFPGRFSGRQFSNSRSEMNVSTLELGDSALYLCASSLGTSGSDEQFFGPGTRLTVL.

This rearrangement joins TRBV9 to TRBJ2-7, with 9 nucleotides matching TRBD1. CDR3 length: 15 residues. Germline V gene lookup returns CDR1 SGDLS and CDR2 YYNGEE. Trimming took 0 bases from V and 5 from J; bases not matched to a gene: 6. CDR3 nucleotide sequence: TGTGCCAGCAGCGTAGATCCGGGACAGGGAAACGAGCAGTACTTC. As protein: CASSVDPGQGNEQYF. The whole variable domain, filled in from reference TRBV9 and TRBJ2-7, reads DSGVTQTPKHLITATGQRVTLRCSPRSGDLSVYWYQQSLDQGLQFLIQYYNGEERAKGNILERFSAQQFPDLHSELNLSSLELGDSALYFCASSVDPGQGNEQYFGPGTRLTVT.

This clonotype has only a few counts. CDR3 protein: CSAREKWGGGTQRQKANYGYTF. CDR3 nucleotides: TGCAGTGCTAGAGAGAAGTGGGGGGGAGGAACACAAAGGCAAAAAGCTAACTATGGCTACACCTTC. The chain joins TRBV20-1 to TRBJ1-2; the D gene is possibly TRBD1 (5 bases). The CDR3 covers 22 residues. Germline CDR1 and CDR2: DFQATT and SNEGSKA (reference sequence). V was trimmed by 0 bases and J by 0 bases, leaving 32 bases between them.

This clonotype was recorded a few times. This rearrangement joins TRBV7-9 to TRBJ1-2; D may be TRBD1 (5 bases). Germline V gene data show CDR1 as SEHNR and CDR2 as FQNEAQ (reference sequence). The CDR3 runs to 14 residues. V lost 3 bases to trimming and J lost 6 bases, with 14 bases between them. The DNA for the CDR3 is TGTGCCAGCAGCTTGGCTGGGGGTCGTGATGGCTACACCTTC. Its protein product is CASSLAGGRDGYTF.

This clonotype occurred a few times. The V gene is TRBV12-3 or TRBV12-4, the J gene TRBJ1-6, with 9 bases that match TRBD1. The CDR3 sequence is 15 residues long. Unmatched junction bases numbered 9, after V lost 7 bases and J lost 8 bases. The CDR3 sequence is CASKTGTGRDSPLHF. The DNA for the CDR3 is TGTGCCAGCAAGACCGGGACAGGGAGAGATTCACCCCTCCACTTT.

This clonotype was counted only a few times. The rearrangement uses TRBV24-1 and TRBJ1-4, with D possibly matching TRBD1 (5 bases). Trimming shortened V by 4 bases and J by 7 bases, and 12 bases separated the two germline ends. The CDR3 consists of 14 residues. From germline, CDR1 is KGHDR and CDR2 SFDVKD. CDR3 DNA sequence: TGTGCCACCAGTGACACGGGACTATCTGAAAAACTGTTTTTT. Protein product: CATSDTGLSEKLFF.

The table lists this clonotype with a count of one. Its ends do not fully match the called genes, so a read error is possible. The J gene is TRBJ2-3, the V gene TRBV20-1; 8 bases align to TRBD1. The CDR3 consists of 15 residues. Germline V gene sequence: CDR1 DFQATT, CDR2 SNEGSKA (reference sequence). The CDR3 DNA is TGCAGTGCTAGGCCCCAACGGGACAGGACCAGAGTTCGATCTTTT. Translated: CSARPQRDRTRVRSF.

In its sample, this clonotype was seen a few times. The chain employs TRBV4-1 and TRBJ2-1, with D perhaps assigned TRBD1 or TRBD2 (5 bases each). Trimming left V 3 bases short and J 9 bases short, with 18 bases between. This CDR3 has 15 residues. CDR1 is MGHRA and CDR2 is YSYEKL in the germline V gene. CDR3 coding DNA: TGCGCCAGCAGCCAGGGGGAGAATAGACTAAGTGAGCAGTTCTTC. Translated: CASSQGENRLSEQFF.

The chain uses TRBV5-1 and TRBJ1-6, with TRBD1 matching 8 bases. CDR1 is SGHRS and CDR2 is YFSETQ in the germline V gene. V gave up 0 bases and J gave up 6 bases; unmatched junction bases: 11. This CDR3 comprises 18 residues. The CDR3 is CASSLGGFRGHGNSPLHF. The DNA of the CDR3 is TGCGCCAGCAGCTTGGGTGGCTTCAGGGGGCATGGTAATTCACCCCTCCACTTT.

The chain combines TRBV20-1 with TRBJ1-2; TRBD1 might be the D (5 bases). Per germline, CDR1 DFQATT and CDR2 SNEGSKA (reference sequence). The CDR3 length is 14 residues. Trimming removed 0 bases at V and 4 bases at J, with 12 bases between. The CDR3 region is CSARDGGGPYGYTF. The DNA for the CDR3 is TGCAGTGCTAGAGATGGGGGGGGACCCTATGGCTACACCTTC.

This clonotype appeared many times. V usage is TRBV20-1 and J usage is TRBJ2-3; D is perhaps TRBD1 or TRBD2 (5 bases each). CDR3 length: 14 residues. Trimming removed 8 bases at V and 3 bases at J, with 18 bases between. The germline V gene has CDR1 DFQATT and CDR2 SNEGSKA (reference sequence). As DNA, the CDR3 is TGCAGTCTATCTAGCTCGGGGCGGACAGATACGCAGTATTTT. This codes for CSLSSSGRTDTQYF.

The V gene is TRBV19, the J gene TRBJ1-5; 12 bases are shared with TRBD1. V shed 4 bases, J shed 0 bases, and the junction held 10 bases outside the gene matches. The V gene's germline CDR1 is LNHDA and CDR2 SQIVND (reference sequence). The CDR3 extends over 19 amino acids. The CDR3 is CASSTRDRGLGYSNQPQHF. CDR3 DNA sequence: TGTGCCAGTAGTACCCGGGACAGGGGGCTTGGGTATAGCAATCAGCCCCAGCATTTT.

This sequence joins TRBV5-5 and TRBJ1-1, with D possibly TRBD1 on 5 matching bases. V lost 2 bases and J lost 1, with 12 bases in between. Per the germline V gene, CDR1 is SGHKS and CDR2 is YYEKEE (reference sequence). The CDR3 loop spans 15 amino acids. The CDR3 sequence is CASSLASGRNTEAFF. The DNA of the CDR3 is TGTGCCAGCAGCTTAGCTTCAGGGAGGAACACTGAAGCTTTCTTT.

Ten or more counts support this clonotype. The chain employs TRBV27 and TRBJ1-6, with D unclear. Germline CDR1 and CDR2: MNHEY and SMNVEV (reference sequence). The CDR3 sequence is 13 residues long. Trimming removed 0 bases at V and 10 bases at J, with 7 bases between. The DNA for the CDR3 is TGTGCCAGCAGTTTATCCCCACGATCACCCCTCCACTTT. Amino acids: CASSLSPRSPLHF.

The chain has TRBV30 and TRBJ2-7; 13 bases line up with TRBD2. The CDR3 spans 14 residues. With 0 bases clipped from V and 6 bases from J, the junction kept 2 bases outside the gene matches. Germline assignment: CDR1 GTSNPN and CDR2 SVGIG (reference sequence). In nucleotides, the CDR3 is TGTGCCTGGAGTGTAGGACTAGCGGGAGCCGAGCAGTACTTC. It translates to CAWSVGLAGAEQYF.

This clonotype was detected many times. The V and J genes are TRBV29-1 and TRBJ2-3; D might be TRBD2 (7 bases). V lost 4 bases, J lost 6 bases, and 26 bases lay in between. CDR3 length equals 17 residues. Per germline, CDR1 SQVTM and CDR2 ANQGSEA. CDR3 sequence: CSVVGGGPGGYEDTQYF. The DNA of the CDR3 is TGCAGCGTTGTGGGGGGGGGTCCGGGGGGCTATGAGGATACGCAGTATTTT.

The chain joins TRBV10-3 to TRBJ1-6, with TRBD1 as a possible D gene (5 bases). The CDR3 loop spans 13 amino acids. Germline values: CDR1 ENHRY, CDR2 SYGVKD. The V gene lost 6 bases and the J gene lost 5 bases, with 8 bases spanning the gap. This CDR3 reads CAIRGLNNSPLHF. The CDR3 coding sequence is TGTGCCATCAGGGGGCTTAATAATTCACCCCTCCACTTT.

The J gene is TRBJ2-1, the V gene TRBV19; D is perhaps TRBD2 (5 bases). The V end lost 1 base, the J end lost 8 bases, and 6 bases lay between the germline ends. The V gene's germline CDR1 is LNHDA and CDR2 SQIVND (reference sequence). The CDR3 has 12 amino acids. The CDR3 region is CASSIGGYEQFF. CDR3 DNA sequence: TGTGCCAGTAGTATAGGAGGGTATGAGCAGTTCTTC.